This TCR beta chain came from a study of CD8+ T cells in alopecia areata. Study in general: Tofacitinib was taken orally by treated patients, and the dose was 5 to 10 mg twice daily.

Reverse transcribed after extraction, RNA yielded cDNA as the sequencing template. Some clones are missing from TCRdb's copy, which holds only in-frame ones; the method was immunoSEQ multiplex PCR. The table includes some 100,000 clones, 44% detected once. The germline CDR1 and CDR2 sequences are SGHTA and FQGNSA. CDR3 length: 16 amino acids. Between the trimmed V and J ends, which lost 5 bases and 0 bases, there was a span of 15 bases. Described treatment: oral pan-JAK inhibitor, 5-10 mg twice daily. This TCR came from a human donor with alopecia areata. The source was CD8+ T cells sorted from blood, collected at week 24, from a patient treated with tofacitinib. This chain joins TRBV7-2 and TRBJ2-3, with D perhaps matching TRBD1 (6 bases). CDR3 sequence (DNA): TGTGCCAGCAGCCCAGGGGAGCGGTCTAGCACAGATACGCAGTATTTT. It specifies CASSPGERSSTDTQYF. Together with reference TRBV7-2 and TRBJ2-3, the CDR3 gives the full variable domain: GAGVSQSPSNKVTEKGKDVELRCDPISGHTALYWYRQSLGQGLEFLIYFQGNSAPDKSGLPSDRFSAERTGGSVSTLTIQRTQQEDSAVYLCASSPGERSSTDTQYFGPGTRLTVL.